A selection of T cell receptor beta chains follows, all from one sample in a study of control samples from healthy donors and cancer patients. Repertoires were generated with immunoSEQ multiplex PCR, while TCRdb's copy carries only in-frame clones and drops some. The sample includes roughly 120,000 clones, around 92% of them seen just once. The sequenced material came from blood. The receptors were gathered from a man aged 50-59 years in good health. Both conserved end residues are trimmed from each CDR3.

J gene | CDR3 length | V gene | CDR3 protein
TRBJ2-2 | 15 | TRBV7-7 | ASSPGLAGRFTGELF
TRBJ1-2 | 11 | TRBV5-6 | ASSLRQGDGYT
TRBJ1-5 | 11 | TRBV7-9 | ASSPDSNQPQH
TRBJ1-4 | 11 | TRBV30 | AWSNPPLGKLF
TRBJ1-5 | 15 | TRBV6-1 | ASSEPTSWMSNQPQH
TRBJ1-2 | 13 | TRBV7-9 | ASSLGQGTHYGYT
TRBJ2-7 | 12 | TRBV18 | ASSPRDGTYEQY
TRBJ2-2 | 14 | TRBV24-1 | ATSDPGRSNTGELF
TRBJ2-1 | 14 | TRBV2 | ASSPLGQGDYNEQF
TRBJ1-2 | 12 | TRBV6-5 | ASSWGREAYGYT
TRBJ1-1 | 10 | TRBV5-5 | ASSLVGREAF
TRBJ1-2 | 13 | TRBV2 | ATHRDRLFYYGYT
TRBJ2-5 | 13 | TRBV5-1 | ASSLDSSDGETQY
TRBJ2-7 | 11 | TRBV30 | AWSETGTGEQY
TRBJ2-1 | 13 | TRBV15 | ATSRGDRGDNEQF
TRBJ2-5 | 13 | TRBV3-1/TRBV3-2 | ASSQAGGARETQY
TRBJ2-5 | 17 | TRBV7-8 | ASSPTLMTSGGGTETQY
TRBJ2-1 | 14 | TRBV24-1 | ATSDSPAGNYNEQF
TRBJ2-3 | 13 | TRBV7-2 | ASSLRTGSADTQY
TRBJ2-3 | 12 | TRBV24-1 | ATLGHTSTDTQY
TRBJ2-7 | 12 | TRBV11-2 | ASSFAGALYEQY
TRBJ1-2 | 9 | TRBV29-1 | SVEDLWEAT
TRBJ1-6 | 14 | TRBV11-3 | ASSSLQPLYNSPLH
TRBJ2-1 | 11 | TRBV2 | ASMTSGNNEQF
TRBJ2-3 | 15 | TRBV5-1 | ASSTQTSGGAWDTQY
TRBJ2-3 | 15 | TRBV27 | ASSLSPFGVSTDTQY
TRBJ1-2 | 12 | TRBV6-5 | ASRTNVGNGGYT
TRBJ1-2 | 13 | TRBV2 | ASSEENGGNYGYT
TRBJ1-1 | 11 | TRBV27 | ASSLRQGARAF
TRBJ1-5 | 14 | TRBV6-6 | ASSPERGDSNQPQH
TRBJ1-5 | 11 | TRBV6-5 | ASSTSADQPQH
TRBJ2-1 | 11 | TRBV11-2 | ASSPGTGYEQF
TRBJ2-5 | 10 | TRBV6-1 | ASSEAGETQY
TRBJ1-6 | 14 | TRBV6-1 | ASSEATQAENSPLH
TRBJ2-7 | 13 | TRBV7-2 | ASSLDLRSSYEQY
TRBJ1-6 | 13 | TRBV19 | ASSRQALINSPLH
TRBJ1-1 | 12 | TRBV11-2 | ASSDQGLNTEAF
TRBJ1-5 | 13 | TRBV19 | ASSMRDFSNQPQH
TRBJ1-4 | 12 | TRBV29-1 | SVLGTGIPEKLF
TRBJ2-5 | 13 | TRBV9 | ASSVAASGGETQY
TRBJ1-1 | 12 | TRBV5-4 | ASSPGTVLREAF
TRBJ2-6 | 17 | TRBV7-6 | ASSPSGQGASSGANVLT
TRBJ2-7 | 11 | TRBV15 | ATSRGSSHEQY
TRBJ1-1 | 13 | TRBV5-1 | ASSLVVSVNTEAF
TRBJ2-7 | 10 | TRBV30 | AWRGSSYEQY
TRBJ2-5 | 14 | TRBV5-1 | ASSLGGAGYQETQY